The 17 T cell receptor beta chains in this list originate from one sample, sequenced in a study of T cells in localized non-small cell lung cancer. Profiling relied on immunoSEQ multiplex PCR, and the TCRdb table lists in-frame clones only, not all of them. This sample has under 65,000 clones, with about 90% found just once. The sample consisted of peripheral blood, taken before any cancer treatment. The source of these receptors is a man aged 40-75 years with stage I squamous cell lung carcinoma.

This clone appeared a single time. The chain employs TRBV5-8 and TRBJ1-6, with 7 bases that match TRBD1. The V and J ends lost 4 bases and 10 bases, in that order; junction bases with no gene match: 8. In germline, CDR1 is SGHTS, CDR2 YDEGEE. This CDR3 spans 14 amino acids. The CDR3 DNA reads as TGTGCCAGCAGCCCGACAGGGCCGCGGTCACCCCTCCACTTT. It is translated as CASSPTGPRSPLHF.

The genes are TRBV5-4 and TRBJ2-5; 10 bases are shared with TRBD2. Germline V lookup: CDR1 SGHNT, CDR2 YYREEE (reference sequence). The CDR3 covers 16 residues. Trimming at V came to 4 bases and at J to 5 bases, leaving 11 bases not matched to a gene. The CDR3 protein is CASSGVLAGPRETQYF. CDR3 sequence (DNA): TGTGCCAGCAGCGGTGTACTAGCGGGACCCCGGGAGACCCAGTACTTC.

The V call is TRBV7-2, the J call TRBJ2-7; 11 bases agree with TRBD2. V gave up 2 bases and J gave up 2 bases; unmatched junction bases: 2. The CDR3 spans 15 residues. Germline-derived CDR1 and CDR2 are SGHTA and FQGNSA. The CDR3 reads CASSLKLAGAYEQYF. CDR3 nucleotides: TGTGCCAGCAGCTTAAAACTAGCGGGAGCCTACGAGCAGTACTTC.

The V call is TRBV6-5, the J call TRBJ2-4; 9 bases are shared with TRBD1. V shed 5 bases and J 6 bases; nucleotides not matched to a gene: 2. Germline V lookup: CDR1 MNHEY, CDR2 SVGAGI. The CDR3 is 13 amino acids. The CDR3 DNA follows: TGTGCCAGCAGTCTGGACAGGGGAAACATTCAGTACTTC. It specifies CASSLDRGNIQYF.

The V gene is TRBV7-6, the J gene TRBJ1-4, with 7 nucleotides matching TRBD1. CDR1 SGHVS and CDR2 FNYEAQ come from the germline V gene. The CDR3 contains 14 residues. Trimming removed 11 bases from V and 3 bases from J; junction bases left unmatched: 9. For the CDR3, the DNA is TGTGCCTCCAAACCGGGACAGTCTAATGAAAAACTGTTTTTT. Translating it yields CASKPGQSNEKLFF.

The chain is built from TRBV6-5 and TRBJ2-1, with 7 bases fitting TRBD2. V was pared by 5 bases and J by 10 bases, with 14 bases of the junction left unmatched. The CDR3 has 15 residues. Germline CDR1 MNHEY, CDR2 SVGAGI. The CDR3 sequence is CASSPLVGGLVEQFF. The CDR3 DNA is TGTGCCAGCAGTCCCTTAGTGGGAGGGCTTGTCGAGCAGTTCTTC.

The chain links TRBV28 to TRBJ2-1, with 8 nucleotides matching TRBD2. V shed 6 bases, J shed 6 bases, and the junction held 7 bases outside the gene matches. Germline V lookup: CDR1 MDHEN, CDR2 SYDVKM. This CDR3 is 14 amino acids long. The chain's CDR3 is CASRGREEVNEQFF. In DNA, the CDR3 is TGTGCCAGCAGGGGGCGGGAGGAGGTCAATGAGCAGTTCTTC. The full variable domain, rest sourced from reference TRBV28 and TRBJ2-1, is DVKVTQSSRYLVKRTGEKVFLECVQDMDHENMFWYRQDPGLGLRLIYFSYDVKMKEKGDIPEGYSVSREKKERFSLILESASTNQTSMYLCASRGREEVNEQFFGPGTRLTVL.

The chain links TRBV7-2 to TRBJ2-2; D remains unclear. Per the germline V gene, CDR1 is SGHTA and CDR2 is FQGNSA. The CDR3 is 14 amino acids. The V end lost 6 bases, the J end lost 2 bases, and 10 bases lay between the germline ends. The DNA for the CDR3 is TGTGCCAGCAGTTCTCCTCCTAACACCGGGGAGCTGTTTTTT. It specifies CASSSPPNTGELFF.

The gene calls are TRBV5-1 and TRBJ1-1; 7 positions match TRBD1. V trimming: 4 bases; J trimming: 5 bases; junction bases outside the gene matches: 11. The germline V gene encodes CDR1 SGHRS and CDR2 YFSETQ. The CDR3 sequence is 15 residues long. The DNA for the CDR3 is TGCGCCAGCAGCCCCCCGGGACAGCCCACAACTGAAGCTTTCTTT. This encodes CASSPPGQPTTEAFF.

This chain connects TRBV29-1 to TRBJ2-1; D tentatively reads TRBD1 or TRBD2 (5 bases each). CDR3 length: 14 amino acids. V was clipped by 4 bases and J by 8 bases, with 18 bases between them. Germline CDR1 SQVTM, CDR2 ANQGSEA. The CDR3 nucleotides are TGCAGCGTTGCTGCCGGGACGGCGAGCGATGAGCAGTTCTTC. Amino acids: CSVAAGTASDEQFF.

V is TRBV30 and J is TRBJ2-2; D is perhaps TRBD1 (5 bases). CDR1 and CDR2 (germline): GTSNPN, SVGIG (reference sequence). V was cut by 2 bases and J by 5 bases, with 9 bases left in between. The CDR3 has 13 residues. DNA of the CDR3: TGTGCCTGGAGTTACAGGCGGACCGGGGAGCTGTTTTTT. Translated, it gives CAWSYRRTGELFF.

The rearrangement links TRBV7-2 to TRBJ2-1; 9 nucleotides line up with TRBD1. The V segment lost 6 bases and the J segment 7 bases; nucleotides outside the gene matches: 13. Per the germline V gene, CDR1 is SGHTA and CDR2 is FQGNSA. The CDR3 extends over 16 amino acids. The CDR3 loop is CASSLSRDRAGNEQFF. CDR3 bases: TGTGCCAGCAGTTTGAGCCGGGACAGGGCCGGGAATGAGCAGTTCTTC.

This clone was counted once. This sequence joins TRBV28 and TRBJ2-7, with TRBD2 matching over 7 bases. The junction had 9 bases not matched to a gene; V was cut back by 4 bases and J by 3 bases. Germline V gene sequence: CDR1 MDHEN, CDR2 SYDVKM. This CDR3 spans 15 amino acids. DNA for the CDR3: TGTGCCAGCAGTTCCTGGGGGGAGGGAGACTACGAGCAGTACTTC. Translating it yields CASSSWGEGDYEQYF.

V and J are TRBV10-3 and TRBJ2-2; 11 nucleotides align to TRBD2. This CDR3 contains 15 residues. Germline V CDR1 and CDR2: ENHRY, SYGVKD. V trimming: 6 bases; J trimming: 1 base; junction bases outside the gene matches: 1. The chain's CDR3 is CAISGLAGNTGELFF. As DNA, the CDR3 is TGTGCCATCAGCGGACTAGCGGGGAACACCGGGGAGCTGTTTTTT.

This chain connects TRBV28 to TRBJ1-2; D gene ambiguous. The CDR3 runs to 15 residues. V shed 4 bases and J shed 4 bases, with 16 bases lying between them. Germline CDR1 reads MDHEN; CDR2 reads SYDVKM. This chain's CDR3 is CASSSLGRISYGYTF. In nucleotides, the CDR3 is TGTGCCAGCAGTTCCCTCGGGCGGATATCCTATGGCTACACCTTC.

The V call is TRBV6-6, the J call TRBJ2-3, with D possibly being TRBD1 (6 bases). Trimming took off 6 bases at V and 0 bases at J, with 13 bases between the two ends. CDR3 length equals 15 residues. Per germline, CDR1 MNHNY and CDR2 SVGAGI (reference sequence). The CDR3 reads CASSNRVLSTDTQYF. The CDR3 DNA follows: TGTGCCAGCAGCAACAGGGTTCTGAGCACAGATACGCAGTATTTT.

The V call is TRBV7-9, the J call TRBJ2-1, with 12 positions matching TRBD2. Germline CDR1 reads SEHNR; CDR2 reads FQNEAQ (reference sequence). The CDR3 is made up of 16 amino acids. Losses at the gene ends were 4 bases for V and 7 bases for J; bases not matched to a gene: 8. The CDR3 sequence: CASSSRLAGEGNEQFF. Here the CDR3 DNA reads TGTGCCAGCAGCTCGAGACTAGCGGGAGAGGGGAATGAGCAGTTCTTC.